This paragraph reports one T cell receptor beta chain. Its antigen is as yet unknown. The data derive from a study of cytomegalovirus exposure and HLA in healthy donors. Overall study context: Findings of an earlier analysis included some 120 million unique TCR beta sequences from roughly 200 million T cells.

60 Vbeta and 13 Jbeta primers were used in PCR. Measured with immunoSEQ multiplex PCR; TCRdb has only the in-frame clones, and not every one. The table has about 150,000 clones, about 82% seen once. General study results and limits: TCR beta V- and J-gene trimming, according to a later analysis, was linked to a missense DCLRE1C variant.

The CDR3 has 16 residues. The germline CDR1 and CDR2 sequences are SGHNT and YYREEE (reference sequence). V lost 1 base and J lost 2; bases outside the gene matches: 7. This TCR derives from a man aged 25 to 40 in good health. This chain joins TRBV5-4 and TRBJ2-5; 8 nucleotides agree with TRBD2. Sample: PBMCs. CDR3 region: CASSLKAGVGQETQYF. The DNA for the CDR3 is TGTGCCAGCAGCTTGAAAGCGGGAGTCGGGCAAGAGACCCAGTACTTC.